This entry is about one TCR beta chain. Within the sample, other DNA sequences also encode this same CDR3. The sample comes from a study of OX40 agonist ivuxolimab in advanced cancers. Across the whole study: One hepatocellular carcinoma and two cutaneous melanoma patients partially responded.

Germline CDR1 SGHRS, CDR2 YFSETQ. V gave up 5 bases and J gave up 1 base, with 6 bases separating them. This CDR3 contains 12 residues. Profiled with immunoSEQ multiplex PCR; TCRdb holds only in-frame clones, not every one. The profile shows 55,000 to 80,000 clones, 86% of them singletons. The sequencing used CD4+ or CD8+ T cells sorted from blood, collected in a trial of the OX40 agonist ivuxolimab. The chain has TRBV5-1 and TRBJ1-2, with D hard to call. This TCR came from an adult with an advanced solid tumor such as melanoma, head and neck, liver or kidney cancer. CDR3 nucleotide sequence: TGCGCCAGCAGTAAGGATAACTATGGCTACACCTTC. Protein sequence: CASSKDNYGYTF.